This is a list of T cell receptor beta chains from one sample in a study of T-cell reconstitution after alpha-beta-depleted transplantation in children. MiXCR, run by TCRdb on the PCR reads, gives a single entry per CDR3 protein. In the table there are roughly 670,000 distinct CDR3 sequences, about 12% of which are singletons. The sequences come from PBMCs, collected before TCRalphabeta/CD19-depleted stem cell transplant. The receptor source for this set is a girl aged 2 to 10 with congenital amegakaryocytic thrombocytopenia, due to receive a stem cell transplant. The CDR3 runs from the conserved cysteine through the conserved F or W.

TRBJ2-3 | TRBV6-5 | CASSYSIGGITDTQYF
TRBJ1-4 | TRBV3-1 | CASNLGSTNEKLFF
TRBJ2-3 | TRBV20-1 | CSARKPRPTPSTDTQYF
TRBJ2-1 | TRBV20-1 | CSADIAGVRDEQFF
TRBJ2-7 | TRBV2 | CASGVVFNYEQYF
TRBJ1-5 | TRBV10-3 | CAISPTENDQPQHF
TRBJ2-5 | TRBV12-3/TRBV12-4 | CASRMYREETQYF
TRBJ1-1 | TRBV4-1 | CASSQGGFGEAFF
TRBJ2-1 | TRBV12-3/TRBV12-4 | CASSPGLAEVYNEQFF
TRBJ2-7 | TRBV5-1 | CASSLAATNYEQYF
TRBJ2-7 | TRBV12-3/TRBV12-4 | CASSSDSALWEQYF
TRBJ2-1 | TRBV7-2 | CASSLGQDGEQFF
TRBJ2-7 | TRBV20-1 | CSARDGVGGSYEQYF
TRBJ1-1 | TRBV3-1 | CASSQQGWTEAFF
TRBJ2-1 | TRBV12-3/TRBV12-4 | CASSRLSGSSYNEQFF
TRBJ1-4 | TRBV11-2 | CASSLTSTGAEKLFF
TRBJ2-5 | TRBV12-3/TRBV12-4 | CASGTSGIRETQYF
TRBJ2-1 | TRBV12-3/TRBV12-4 | CASSFLAGKGVGYNEQFF
TRBJ2-6 | TRBV10-3 | CAISPDSGANVLTF
TRBJ2-7 | TRBV30 | CATLFRDRSSYEQYF
TRBJ2-7 | TRBV25-1 | CASTGPSYEQYF
TRBJ2-7 | TRBV25-1 | CASSDRTGGFEQYF
TRBJ1-4 | TRBV21-1 | CASSNEKLFF
TRBJ2-7 | TRBV12-3/TRBV12-4 | CASLKRESHEQYF
TRBJ2-7 | TRBV28 | CASRPRGTWDSQKKSSYEQYF
TRBJ2-1 | TRBV20-1 | CSAKPGLVTFNEQFF
TRBJ2-7 | TRBV5-1 | CASSLYSGSSYEQYF
TRBJ2-1 | TRBV7-9 | CASSSKLLGQFF
TRBJ2-5 | TRBV5-1 | CASSLVSGGKTQYF
TRBJ2-7 | TRBV10-3 | CASAGTSGYEQYF
TRBJ1-1 | TRBV15 | CATSTPRVGNTEAFF
TRBJ1-5 | TRBV27 | CASRQGPNQPQHF
TRBJ1-1 | TRBV7-8 | CASSLTNRNTEAFF
TRBJ2-2 | TRBV29-1 | CSGLRPLDTGELFF
TRBJ2-5 | TRBV20-1 | CSAYLAGEGETQYF
TRBJ2-7 | TRBV5-1 | CASSLVAGVTPEQYF
TRBJ2-1 | TRBV4-1 | CASSQVAAAYNEQFF
TRBJ1-2 | TRBV20-1 | CSAETTNYGYTF
TRBJ2-1 | TRBV5-1 | CASSLTVGRSSSYNEQFF
TRBJ2-5 | TRBV7-7 | CASSLDSFQETQYF
TRBJ2-1 | TRBV6-1 | CASNIGGGRANEQFF
TRBJ2-2 | TRBV28 | CATSLGMSGELFF
TRBJ2-5 | TRBV5-1 | CASSLGQGSTETQYF
TRBJ1-5 | TRBV12-3/TRBV12-4 | CASSAQDRILSNQPQHF
TRBJ1-5 | TRBV10-3 | CAISAGVEQPQHF
TRBJ1-1 | TRBV5-6 | CASSWNRNTEAFF